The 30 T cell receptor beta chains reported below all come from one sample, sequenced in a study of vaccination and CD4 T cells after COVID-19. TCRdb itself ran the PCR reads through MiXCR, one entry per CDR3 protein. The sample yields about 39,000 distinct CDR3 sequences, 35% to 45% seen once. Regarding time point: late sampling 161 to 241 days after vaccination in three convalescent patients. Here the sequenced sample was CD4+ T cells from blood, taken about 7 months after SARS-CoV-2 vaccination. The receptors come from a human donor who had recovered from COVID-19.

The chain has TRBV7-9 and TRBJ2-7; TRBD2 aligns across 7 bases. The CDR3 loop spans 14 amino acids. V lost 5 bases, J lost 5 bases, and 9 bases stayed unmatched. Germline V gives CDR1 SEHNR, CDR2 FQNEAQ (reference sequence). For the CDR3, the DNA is TGTGCCAGCAGCCTCCCCGGGACTACTGACGAGCAGTACTTC. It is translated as CASSLPGTTDEQYF.

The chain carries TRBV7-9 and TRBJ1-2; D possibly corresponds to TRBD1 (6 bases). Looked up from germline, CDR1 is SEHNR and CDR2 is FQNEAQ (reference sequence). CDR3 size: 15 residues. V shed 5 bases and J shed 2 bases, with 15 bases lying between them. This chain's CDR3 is CASSPTGGANYGYTF. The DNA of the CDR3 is TGTGCCAGCAGCCCTACGGGGGGCGCCAACTATGGCTACACCTTC.

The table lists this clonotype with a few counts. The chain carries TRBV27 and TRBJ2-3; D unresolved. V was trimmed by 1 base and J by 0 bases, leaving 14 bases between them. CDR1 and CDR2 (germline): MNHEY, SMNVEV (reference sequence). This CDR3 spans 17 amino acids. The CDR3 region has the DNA TGTGCCAGCAGTTTATTAATGGGTCCAACTAGCACAGATACGCAGTATTTT. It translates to CASSLLMGPTSTDTQYF.

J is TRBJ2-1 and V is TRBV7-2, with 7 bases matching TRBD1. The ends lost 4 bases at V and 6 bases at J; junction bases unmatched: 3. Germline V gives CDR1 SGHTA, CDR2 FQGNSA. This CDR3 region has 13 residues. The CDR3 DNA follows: TGTGCCAGCAGCTCGGGACAGATCAATGAGCAGTTCTTC. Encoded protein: CASSSGQINEQFF.

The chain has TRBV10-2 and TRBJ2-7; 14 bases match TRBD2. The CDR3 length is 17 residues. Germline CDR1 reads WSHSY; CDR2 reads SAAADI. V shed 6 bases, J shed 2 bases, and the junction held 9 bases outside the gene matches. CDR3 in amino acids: CASRGLAGDFVAYEQYF. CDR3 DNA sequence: TGCGCCAGCAGGGGACTAGCGGGAGACTTTGTCGCCTACGAGCAGTACTTC.

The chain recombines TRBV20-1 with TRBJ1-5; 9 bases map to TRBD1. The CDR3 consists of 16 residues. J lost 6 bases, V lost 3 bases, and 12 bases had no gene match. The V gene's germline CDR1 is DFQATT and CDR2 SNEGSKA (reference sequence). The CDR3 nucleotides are TGCAGTGCTAGGGACCTGAGGACAGGGGATAGTCAGCCCCAGCATTTT. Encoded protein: CSARDLRTGDSQPQHF.

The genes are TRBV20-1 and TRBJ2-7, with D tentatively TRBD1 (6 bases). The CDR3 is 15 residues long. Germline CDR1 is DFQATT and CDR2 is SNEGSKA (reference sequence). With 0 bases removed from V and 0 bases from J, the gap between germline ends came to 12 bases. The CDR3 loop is CSARDGTTDSYEQYF. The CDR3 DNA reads TGCAGTGCTAGAGATGGGACAACCGACTCCTACGAGCAGTACTTC.

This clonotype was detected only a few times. The DNA of the CDR3 is TGCAGTGCTAGAGATCCCCGGACAGTGAGGAACTATGGCTACACCTTC. It translates to CSARDPRTVRNYGYTF. The rearrangement uses TRBV20-1 and TRBJ1-2; a possible D gene is TRBD1 (6 bases). CDR3 size: 16 residues. V lost 0 bases to trimming and J lost 2 bases, with 16 bases between them. Germline loops: CDR1 DFQATT, CDR2 SNEGSKA (reference sequence).

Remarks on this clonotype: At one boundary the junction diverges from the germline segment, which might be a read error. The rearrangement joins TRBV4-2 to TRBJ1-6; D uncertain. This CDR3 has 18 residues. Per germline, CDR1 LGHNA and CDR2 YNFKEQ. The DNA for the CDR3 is TGTCCCAGCAGCCAAGAGTTGCGGGTCCAAGGATATACTTCACCCCTCCACTTT. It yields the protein CPSSQELRVQGYTSPLHF.

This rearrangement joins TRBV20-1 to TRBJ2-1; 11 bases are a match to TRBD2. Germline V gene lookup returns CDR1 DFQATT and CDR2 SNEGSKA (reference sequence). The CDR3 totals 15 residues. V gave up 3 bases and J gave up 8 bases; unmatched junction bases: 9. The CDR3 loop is CSARKTSGSRDEQFF. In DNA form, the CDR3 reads TGCAGTGCTAGGAAAACTAGCGGGAGCCGGGATGAGCAGTTCTTC.

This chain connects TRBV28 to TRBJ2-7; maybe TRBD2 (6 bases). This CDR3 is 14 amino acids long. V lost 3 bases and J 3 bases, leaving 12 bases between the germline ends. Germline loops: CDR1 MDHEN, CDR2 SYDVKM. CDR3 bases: TGTGCCAGCAGTTTGTCCGGGACTCGCTACGAGCAGTACTTC. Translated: CASSLSGTRYEQYF.

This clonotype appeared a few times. CDR3 in amino acids: CATSEAGENQPQHF. CDR3 DNA: TGTGCCACCAGTGAGGCAGGGGAGAATCAGCCCCAGCATTTT. The rearrangement links TRBV24-1 to TRBJ1-5; a weak D match, TRBD1 (6 bases). V lost 4 bases to trimming and J lost 4 bases, with 10 bases between them. The CDR3 runs to 14 residues. Germline assignment: CDR1 KGHDR and CDR2 SFDVKD.

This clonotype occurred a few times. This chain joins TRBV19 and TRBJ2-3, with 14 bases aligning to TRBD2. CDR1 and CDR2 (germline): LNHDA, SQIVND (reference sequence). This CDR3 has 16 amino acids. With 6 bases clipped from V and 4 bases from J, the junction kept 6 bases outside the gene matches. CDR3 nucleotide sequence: TGTGCCAGTAGGGGGACTAGCGGGAGTTGGGCAGATACGCAGTATTTT. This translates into CASRGTSGSWADTQYF.

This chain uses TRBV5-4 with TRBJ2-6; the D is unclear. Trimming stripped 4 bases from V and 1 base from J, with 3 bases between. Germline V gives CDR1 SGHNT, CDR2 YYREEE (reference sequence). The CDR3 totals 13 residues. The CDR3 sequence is CASSPSGANVLTF. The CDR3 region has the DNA TGTGCCAGCAGCCCTTCTGGGGCCAACGTCCTGACTTTC.

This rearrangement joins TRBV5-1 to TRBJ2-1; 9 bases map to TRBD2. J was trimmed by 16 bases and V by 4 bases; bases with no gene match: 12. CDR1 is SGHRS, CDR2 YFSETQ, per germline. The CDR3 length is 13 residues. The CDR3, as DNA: TGCGCCAGCAGCGACCCCGGGACTAGCCCCTCATTCTTC. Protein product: CASSDPGTSPSFF. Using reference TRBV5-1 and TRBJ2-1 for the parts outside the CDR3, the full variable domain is KAGVTQTPRYLIKTRGQQVTLSCSPISGHRSVSWYQQTPGQGLQFLFEYFSETQRNKGNFPGRFSGRQFSNSRSEMNVSTLELGDSALYLCASSDPGTSPSFFGPGTRLTVL.

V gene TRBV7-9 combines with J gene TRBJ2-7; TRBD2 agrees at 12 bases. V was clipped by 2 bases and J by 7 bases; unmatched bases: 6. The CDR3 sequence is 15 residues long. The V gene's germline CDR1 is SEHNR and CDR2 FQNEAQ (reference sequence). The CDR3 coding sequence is TGTGCCAGCAGCTTACGACTAGCGGGAGTTCGGGAGCAGTACTTC. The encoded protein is CASSLRLAGVREQYF.

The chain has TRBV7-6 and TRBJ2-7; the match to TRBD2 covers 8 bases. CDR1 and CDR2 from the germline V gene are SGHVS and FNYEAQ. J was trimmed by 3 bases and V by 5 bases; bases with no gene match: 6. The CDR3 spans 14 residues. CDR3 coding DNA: TGTGCCAGCAGCAACCGAGCGGGAGACTACGAGCAGTACTTC. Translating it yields CASSNRAGDYEQYF.

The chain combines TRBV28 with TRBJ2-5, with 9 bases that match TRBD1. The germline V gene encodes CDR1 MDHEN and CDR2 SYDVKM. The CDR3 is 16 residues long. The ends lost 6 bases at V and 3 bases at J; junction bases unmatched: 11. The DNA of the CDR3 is TGTGCCAGCAGGCCAGACAGGGGGAAAGGGGAAGAGACCCAGTACTTC. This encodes CASRPDRGKGEETQYF.

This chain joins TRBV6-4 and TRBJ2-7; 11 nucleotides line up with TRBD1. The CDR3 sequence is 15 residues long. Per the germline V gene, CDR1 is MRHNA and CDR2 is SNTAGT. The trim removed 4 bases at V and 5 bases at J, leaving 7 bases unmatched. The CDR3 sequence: CASSGPRDRGDEQYF. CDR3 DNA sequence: TGTGCCAGCAGTGGGCCCCGGGACAGGGGGGACGAGCAGTACTTC.

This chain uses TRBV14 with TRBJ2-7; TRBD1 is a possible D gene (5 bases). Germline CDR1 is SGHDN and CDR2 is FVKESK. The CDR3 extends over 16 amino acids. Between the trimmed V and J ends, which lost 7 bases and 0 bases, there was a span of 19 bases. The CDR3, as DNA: TGTGCCAGCATTGGAACAGGAGCTCTTCTCTCCTACGAGCAGTACTTC. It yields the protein CASIGTGALLSYEQYF.

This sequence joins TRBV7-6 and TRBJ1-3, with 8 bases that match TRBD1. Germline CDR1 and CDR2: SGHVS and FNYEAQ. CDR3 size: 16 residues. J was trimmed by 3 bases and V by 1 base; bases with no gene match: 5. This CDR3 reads CASSLENRGSGNTIYF. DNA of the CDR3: TGTGCCAGCAGCTTAGAAAACAGGGGGAGTGGAAACACCATATATTTT.

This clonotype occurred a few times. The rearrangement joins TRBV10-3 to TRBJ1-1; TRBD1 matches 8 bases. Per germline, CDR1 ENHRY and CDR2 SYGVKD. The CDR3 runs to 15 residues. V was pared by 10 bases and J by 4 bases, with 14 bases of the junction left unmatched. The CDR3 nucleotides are TGTGCCACCCACGGACAGGGCAATGTGGGCACTGAAGCTTTCTTT. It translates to CATHGQGNVGTEAFF.

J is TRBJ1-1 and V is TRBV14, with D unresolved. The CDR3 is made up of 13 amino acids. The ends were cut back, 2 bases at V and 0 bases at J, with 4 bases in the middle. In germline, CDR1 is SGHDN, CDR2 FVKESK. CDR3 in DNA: TGTGCCAGCAGCCAAACACTGAACACTGAAGCTTTCTTT. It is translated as CASSQTLNTEAFF.

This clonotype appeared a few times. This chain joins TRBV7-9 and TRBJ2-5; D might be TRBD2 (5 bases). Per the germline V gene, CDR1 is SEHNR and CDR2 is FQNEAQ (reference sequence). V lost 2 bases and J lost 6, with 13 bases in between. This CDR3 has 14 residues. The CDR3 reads CASSLSGERKTQYF. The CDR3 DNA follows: TGTGCCAGCAGCTTATCCGGGGAGAGGAAGACCCAGTACTTC.

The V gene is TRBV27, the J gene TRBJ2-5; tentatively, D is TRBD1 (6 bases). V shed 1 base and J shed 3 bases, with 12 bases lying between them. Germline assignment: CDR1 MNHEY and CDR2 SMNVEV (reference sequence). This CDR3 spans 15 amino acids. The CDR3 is CASSLFWSGEETQYF. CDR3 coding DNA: TGTGCCAGCAGTTTATTTTGGTCAGGGGAAGAGACCCAGTACTTC.

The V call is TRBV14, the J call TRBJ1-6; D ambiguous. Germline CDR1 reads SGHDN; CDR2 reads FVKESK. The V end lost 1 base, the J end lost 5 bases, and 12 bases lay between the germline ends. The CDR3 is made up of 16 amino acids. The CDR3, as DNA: TGTGCCAGCAGCCAAGCAAAGGCGGCCCATAATTCACCCCTCCACTTT. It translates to CASSQAKAAHNSPLHF.

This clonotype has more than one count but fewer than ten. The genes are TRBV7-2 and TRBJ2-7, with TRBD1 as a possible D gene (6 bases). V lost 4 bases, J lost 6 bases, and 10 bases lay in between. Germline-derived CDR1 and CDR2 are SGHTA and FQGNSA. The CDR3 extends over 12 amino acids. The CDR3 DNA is TGTGCCAGCAGCTCAGGGGTTCGCGAGCAGTACTTC. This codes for CASSSGVREQYF. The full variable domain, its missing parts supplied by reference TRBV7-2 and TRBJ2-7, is GAGVSQSPSNKVTEKGKDVELRCDPISGHTALYWYRQSLGQGLEFLIYFQGNSAPDKSGLPSDRFSAERTGGSVSTLTIQRTQQEDSAVYLCASSSGVREQYFGPGTRLTVT.

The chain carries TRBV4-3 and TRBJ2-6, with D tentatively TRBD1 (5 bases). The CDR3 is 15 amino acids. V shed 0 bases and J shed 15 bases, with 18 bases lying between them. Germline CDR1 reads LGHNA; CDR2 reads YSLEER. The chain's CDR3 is CASSQDSAGFEDLTF. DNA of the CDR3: TGCGCCAGCAGCCAAGATTCAGCAGGGTTTGAAGACCTGACTTTC.

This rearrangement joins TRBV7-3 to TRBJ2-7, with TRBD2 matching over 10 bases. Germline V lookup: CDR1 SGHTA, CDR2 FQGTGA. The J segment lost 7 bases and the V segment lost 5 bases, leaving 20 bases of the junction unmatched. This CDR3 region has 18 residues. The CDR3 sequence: CASSRSRLAGVGPLEQYF. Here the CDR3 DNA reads TGTGCCAGCAGCCGATCGCGTCTAGCGGGAGTTGGTCCGCTTGAGCAGTACTTC.

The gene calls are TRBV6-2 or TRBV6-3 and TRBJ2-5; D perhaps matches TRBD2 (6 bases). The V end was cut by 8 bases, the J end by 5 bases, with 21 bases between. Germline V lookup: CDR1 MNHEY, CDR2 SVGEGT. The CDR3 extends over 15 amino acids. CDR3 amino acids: CASEGPTGVEETQYF. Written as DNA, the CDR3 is TGTGCCAGCGAAGGGCCTACGGGAGTCGAGGAGACCCAGTACTTC.